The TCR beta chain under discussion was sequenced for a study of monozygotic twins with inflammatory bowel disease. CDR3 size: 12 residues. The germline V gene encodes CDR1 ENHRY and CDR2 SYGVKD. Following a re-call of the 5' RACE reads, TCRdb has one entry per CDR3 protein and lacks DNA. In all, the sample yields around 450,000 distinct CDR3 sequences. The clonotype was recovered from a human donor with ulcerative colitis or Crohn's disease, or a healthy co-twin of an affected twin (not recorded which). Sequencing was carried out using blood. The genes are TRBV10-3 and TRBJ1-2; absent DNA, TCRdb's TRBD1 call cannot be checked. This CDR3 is CAIRGGDYDYTF.